The sequence of this TCR beta chain was determined in a study of cytomegalovirus exposure and HLA in healthy donors. This clone was seen a single time. Sequencing used immunoSEQ multiplex PCR; TCRdb keeps in-frame clones, though not all of them. The sample consists of roughly 130,000 clones, about 88% of them appearing once. Sequenced: PBMCs. This receptor was obtained from a man aged 25-45 years in good health and CMV-seronegative.

DNA of the CDR3: TGTGCCAGCAGCCCCAGCACAGGGTCGAGCACAGATACGCAGTATTTT. As protein: CASSPSTGSSTDTQYF. The rearrangement links TRBV7-7 to TRBJ2-3, with a possible D match to TRBD1 (6 bases). This CDR3 comprises 16 residues. V dropped 5 bases and J dropped 0 bases, with 15 bases sitting between them. Germline V gene lookup returns CDR1 SSHAT and CDR2 FNYEAQ (reference sequence).